Presented here are 32 T cell receptor beta chains from one specimen sequenced in a study of blood T cell repertoires in COVID-19. Clones were read by immunoSEQ multiplex PCR, and TCRdb kept only the in-frame ones, dropping some. The table has about 87,000 clones, over 70% seen once; the top ten hold around 4.2%. The sequenced sample consisted of peripheral blood. Source of these receptors: a woman between 50 and 59 years old with acute or convalescent COVID-19.

The chain uses TRBV27 and TRBJ2-1, with 10 bases that match TRBD2. The germline V gene encodes CDR1 MNHEY and CDR2 SMNVEV (reference sequence). The J segment lost 6 bases and the V segment lost 6 bases, leaving 8 bases of the junction unmatched. The CDR3 is made up of 15 amino acids. As DNA, the CDR3 is TGTGCCAGCAGGGGTCGGCTAGCGGGGGCCAATGAGCAGTTCTTC. Protein: CASRGRLAGANEQFF.

The V gene is TRBV4-2, the J gene TRBJ2-1, with D tentatively TRBD2 (5 bases). Germline CDR1 is LGHNA and CDR2 is YNFKEQ. The CDR3 sequence is 17 residues long. V gave up 0 bases and J gave up 10 bases, with 22 bases separating them. The CDR3, as DNA: TGTGCCAGCAGCCAAGATCCCCTGGACTGGGTGGAGAGCGAGCAGTTCTTC. It yields the protein CASSQDPLDWVESEQFF.

V is TRBV11-2 and J is TRBJ1-1, with 10 bases that match TRBD1. CDR3 length: 16 amino acids. Trimming took 5 bases from V and 0 from J; bases not matched to a gene: 6. Germline V CDR1 and CDR2: SGHAT, FQNNGV. The CDR3 nucleotides are TGTGCCAGCAGCCCGGGACAGGGGCTCATGAACACTGAAGCTTTCTTT. Its protein is CASSPGQGLMNTEAFF.

The gene calls are TRBV5-1 and TRBJ1-2; D uncertain. V was cut by 4 bases and J by 2 bases, with 12 bases left in between. The CDR3 sequence is 14 residues long. Per the germline V gene, CDR1 is SGHRS and CDR2 is YFSETQ. The DNA of the CDR3 is TGCGCCAGCAGCACCGCCACTAGAAACTATGGCTACACCTTC. Encoded protein: CASSTATRNYGYTF. The complete variable domain, with remaining parts taken from reference TRBV5-1 and TRBJ1-2, reads KAGVTQTPRYLIKTRGQQVTLSCSPISGHRSVSWYQQTPGQGLQFLFEYFSETQRNKGNFPGRFSGRQFSNSRSEMNVSTLELGDSALYLCASSTATRNYGYTFGSGTRLTVV.

V and J are TRBV19 and TRBJ2-6, with TRBD1 identical over 7 bases. V lost 0 bases, J lost 2 bases, and 1 base stayed unmatched. CDR1 and CDR2 from the germline V gene are LNHDA and SQIVND (reference sequence). The CDR3 totals 16 residues. CDR3 loop: CASSIERGPGANVLTF. Here the CDR3 DNA reads TGTGCCAGTAGTATAGAGAGGGGGCCTGGGGCCAACGTCCTGACTTTC.

The J gene is TRBJ1-2, the V gene TRBV6-5, with TRBD1 matching over 9 bases. The CDR3 totals 13 residues. V was pared by 7 bases and J by 3 bases, with 3 bases of the junction left unmatched. The germline V gene encodes CDR1 MNHEY and CDR2 SVGAGI. For the CDR3, the DNA is TGTGCCAGCAAGACAGGGGGTTACTATGGCTACACCTTC. Amino acid sequence: CASKTGGYYGYTF.

The V and J genes are TRBV5-1 and TRBJ2-7; D is possibly TRBD2 (5 bases). This CDR3 is built from 13 residues. Germline assignment: CDR1 SGHRS and CDR2 YFSETQ. Trimming shortened V by 3 bases and J by 6 bases, and 13 bases separated the two germline ends. CDR3 amino acids: CASSSTLAREQYF. Here the CDR3 DNA reads TGCGCCAGCAGCTCAACATTAGCGCGCGAGCAGTACTTC.

The chain is built from TRBV2 and TRBJ1-6; TRBD1 agrees at 8 bases. The CDR3 consists of 17 residues. Germline V lookup: CDR1 SNHLY, CDR2 FYNNEI. Losses at the gene ends were 2 bases for V and 6 bases for J; bases not matched to a gene: 9. The CDR3 reads CASSERGTGVFNSPLHF. The CDR3 nucleotides are TGTGCCAGCAGTGAAAGGGGGACAGGAGTTTTTAATTCACCCCTCCACTTT. Full variable domain (missing parts from reference TRBV2 and TRBJ1-6): EPEVTQTPSHQVTQMGQEVILRCVPISNHLYFYWYRQILGQKVEFLVSFYNNEISEKSEIFDDQFSVERPDGSNFTLKIRSTKLEDSAMYFCASSERGTGVFNSPLHFGNGTRLTVT.

The genes are TRBV4-1 and TRBJ1-5, with no clear D. Germline V lookup: CDR1 MGHRA, CDR2 YSYEKL. Trimming took off 0 bases at V and 1 base at J, with 10 bases between the two ends. The CDR3 runs 16 residues. Here the CDR3 reads CASSQEVTTSNQPQHF. In nucleotides, the CDR3 is TGCGCCAGCAGCCAAGAGGTTACTACGAGCAATCAGCCCCAGCATTTT.

The chain links TRBV4-2 to TRBJ2-7; D call uncertain. This CDR3 has 12 residues. Per germline, CDR1 LGHNA and CDR2 YNFKEQ. V lost 3 bases to trimming and J lost 5 bases, with 8 bases between them. CDR3 nucleotides: TGTGCCAGCAGCCACCCGGGTGACGAGCAGTACTTC. Its protein product is CASSHPGDEQYF.

V and J are TRBV20-1 and TRBJ1-1; 9 bases are a match to TRBD1. Germline V gene sequence: CDR1 DFQATT, CDR2 SNEGSKA (reference sequence). The CDR3 is made up of 11 amino acids. The ends lost 6 bases at V and 8 bases at J; junction bases unmatched: 4. CDR3: CSAHGQGEAFF. CDR3 DNA: TGCAGTGCCCACGGACAGGGGGAAGCTTTCTTT.

The V and J genes are TRBV2 and TRBJ1-5; 8 bases are shared with TRBD1. Trimming at V came to 5 bases and at J to 4 bases, leaving 7 bases not matched to a gene. The germline gives CDR1 SNHLY, CDR2 FYNNEI. The CDR3 loop spans 15 amino acids. CDR3 amino acids: CASSYDRGPNQPQHF. CDR3 coding DNA: TGTGCCAGCAGTTATGACAGGGGACCGAATCAGCCCCAGCATTTT.

The chain uses TRBV5-1 and TRBJ1-4; TRBD1 is a possible D gene (5 bases). CDR1 is SGHRS, CDR2 YFSETQ, per germline. Trimming took off 3 bases at V and 8 bases at J, with 17 bases between the two ends. The CDR3 totals 15 residues. The CDR3 reads CASSWVRDRGEKLFF. The CDR3 region has the DNA TGCGCCAGCAGCTGGGTCCGGGACCGGGGGGAAAAACTGTTTTTT. Combining the CDR3 with reference TRBV5-1 and TRBJ1-4 gives the whole variable domain KAGVTQTPRYLIKTRGQQVTLSCSPISGHRSVSWYQQTPGQGLQFLFEYFSETQRNKGNFPGRFSGRQFSNSRSEMNVSTLELGDSALYLCASSWVRDRGEKLFFGSGTQLSVL.

CDR3 sequence (DNA): TGCAGCGTCGTCTCGTCTGAAGCTTTCTTT. Its protein product is CSVVSSEAFF. The chain carries TRBV29-1 and TRBJ1-1; D uncertain. Germline V CDR1 and CDR2: SQVTM, ANQGSEA. This CDR3 is 10 amino acids long. Deletions cut 6 bases from V and 6 bases from J, with 8 bases between.

This chain connects TRBV5-1 to TRBJ1-6; D uncertain. With 5 bases removed from V and 7 bases from J, the gap between germline ends came to 19 bases. CDR1 and CDR2 (germline): SGHRS, YFSETQ. The CDR3 is 16 residues long. The CDR3 here is CASRSRGQLTNSPLHF. The DNA of the CDR3 is TGCGCCAGCAGGTCGCGCGGCCAGCTGACGAATTCACCCCTCCACTTT.

The V call is TRBV24-1, the J call TRBJ2-5; D perhaps matches TRBD1 (5 bases). Germline loops: CDR1 KGHDR, CDR2 SFDVKD. V was clipped by 3 bases and J by 1 base, with 11 bases between them. The CDR3 runs 15 residues. CDR3 protein: CATSDRQGSQETQYF. CDR3 nucleotide sequence: TGTGCCACCAGTGATCGTCAGGGTTCCCAAGAGACCCAGTACTTC.

The chain employs TRBV4-2 and TRBJ1-2, with 11 bases aligning to TRBD1. The CDR3 covers 14 residues. Germline values: CDR1 LGHNA, CDR2 YNFKEQ. With V trimmed by 3 bases and J by 8 bases, 5 bases remained unmatched. CDR3 coding DNA: TGTGCCAGCAGCCAGGGGGGACAGGGGGACGGCTACACCTTC. The encoded protein is CASSQGGQGDGYTF.

The chain carries TRBV28 and TRBJ1-4; D possibly corresponds to TRBD1 (5 bases). Trimming left V 1 base short and J 3 bases short, with 12 bases between. This CDR3 is 16 amino acids long. CDR1 is MDHEN, CDR2 SYDVKM, per germline. The DNA for the CDR3 is TGTGCCAGCAGTTTATTTCAACGGGGGGCTAATGAAAAACTGTTTTTT. This sequence encodes CASSLFQRGANEKLFF.

This clone has just a few counts. This chain joins TRBV6-5 and TRBJ1-5; D ambiguous. There are 14 residues in the CDR3. V was shortened by 8 bases and J by 4 bases, with 15 bases between the two germline ends. Germline V lookup: CDR1 MNHEY, CDR2 SVGAGI. CDR3 nucleotide sequence: TGTGCCAGCCGGGGAGTAGGTCTTAATCAGCCCCAGCATTTT. Its translation: CASRGVGLNQPQHF.

This chain uses TRBV9 with TRBJ2-6, with 11 bases matching TRBD1. The CDR3 is 15 amino acids. CDR1 is SGDLS, CDR2 YYNGEE, per germline. Trimming at V came to 6 bases and at J to 10 bases, leaving 9 bases not matched to a gene. The CDR3: CASTIGQGAYNVLTF. CDR3 nucleotide sequence: TGTGCCAGCACCATAGGACAGGGGGCCTATAACGTCCTGACTTTC.

The chain links TRBV27 to TRBJ1-4; D may be TRBD1 (5 bases). CDR1 and CDR2 (germline): MNHEY, SMNVEV (reference sequence). V was trimmed by 4 bases and J by 0 bases, leaving 6 bases between them. CDR3 length equals 14 residues. CDR3 amino acids: CASSSQATNEKLFF. The CDR3 DNA is TGTGCCAGCAGTTCACAGGCAACTAATGAAAAACTGTTTTTT.

This clone was detected a few times. The chain employs TRBV28 and TRBJ2-5; D unresolved. The CDR3 length is 14 residues. The V gene's germline CDR1 is MDHEN and CDR2 SYDVKM. Trimming removed 7 bases at V and 0 bases at J, with 12 bases between. CDR3 sequence: CASTKADYQETQYF. The CDR3 DNA reads as TGTGCCAGCACGAAGGCAGACTACCAAGAGACCCAGTACTTC. Drawing the rest from reference TRBV28 and TRBJ2-5, the complete variable domain is DVKVTQSSRYLVKRTGEKVFLECVQDMDHENMFWYRQDPGLGLRLIYFSYDVKMKEKGDIPEGYSVSREKKERFSLILESASTNQTSMYLCASTKADYQETQYFGPGTRLLVL.

The J gene is TRBJ1-4, the V gene TRBV7-9; D is unclear. The germline V gene has CDR1 SEHNR and CDR2 FQNEAQ (reference sequence). With 1 base removed from V and 3 bases from J, the gap between germline ends came to 12 bases. There are 16 residues in the CDR3. Here the CDR3 DNA reads TGTGCCAGCAGCTTAGGTGCCTCGGAGGCTAATGAAAAACTGTTTTTT. This gives the protein CASSLGASEANEKLFF.

The rearrangement links TRBV24-1 to TRBJ2-2; D might be TRBD1 (6 bases). This CDR3 contains 16 residues. The V end was cut by 5 bases, the J end by 1 base, with 13 bases between. Germline V gives CDR1 KGHDR, CDR2 SFDVKD. The CDR3 nucleotides are TGTGCCACCAGTGCCCTGGACAGCCGGAACACCGGGGAGCTGTTTTTT. This sequence encodes CATSALDSRNTGELFF.

The table lists this clone with a few counts. The rearrangement joins TRBV19 to TRBJ2-2; TRBD2 aligns across 9 bases. Per the germline V gene, CDR1 is LNHDA and CDR2 is SQIVND (reference sequence). After removal of 6 bases from V and 7 bases from J, the junction contained 12 bases not matched to a gene. The CDR3 loop spans 16 amino acids. CDR3 in amino acids: CASRGGAGGTVGELFF. As DNA, the CDR3 is TGTGCCAGTAGGGGCGGAGCGGGGGGTACGGTCGGGGAGCTGTTTTTT.

This chain connects TRBV19 to TRBJ1-1; no clear D. Germline V gene data show CDR1 as LNHDA and CDR2 as SQIVND (reference sequence). V shed 7 bases and J shed 0 bases, with 12 bases lying between them. The CDR3 contains 14 residues. CDR3 sequence reads: CASKVGSMNTEAFF. The CDR3, as DNA: TGTGCCAGTAAAGTGGGCAGCATGAACACTGAAGCTTTCTTT.

This clone was seen a single time. The chain uses TRBV6-5 and TRBJ2-1; the D is unclear. The CDR3 is 13 amino acids. Trimming cost V 5 bases and J 9 bases, with 14 bases left between them. CDR1 MNHEY and CDR2 SVGAGI come from the germline V gene. The CDR3 loop reads CASSQRTVPEQFF. DNA of the CDR3: TGTGCCAGCAGTCAACGTACAGTCCCTGAGCAGTTCTTC.

This clone was seen more than once but under ten times. The chain recombines TRBV7-2 with TRBJ2-5; tentative D call: TRBD1 (6 bases). From germline, CDR1 is SGHTA and CDR2 FQGNSA. This CDR3 comprises 13 residues. Trimming took off 3 bases at V and 4 bases at J, with 9 bases between the two ends. In DNA, the CDR3 is TGTGCCAGCAGCTTGGCCAGGGGAGAGACCCAGTACTTC. This codes for CASSLARGETQYF.

J is TRBJ2-5 and V is TRBV6-5, with D tentatively TRBD2 (5 bases). With 9 bases removed from V and 3 bases from J, the gap between germline ends came to 20 bases. The CDR3 consists of 15 residues. CDR1 is MNHEY and CDR2 is SVGAGI in the germline V gene. The DNA of the CDR3 is TGTGCCAGTAGGAGAGGGTCCCTCGCAGAAGAGACCCAGTACTTC. It specifies CASRRGSLAEETQYF.

The rearrangement links TRBV18 to TRBJ2-3; 7 bases agree with TRBD2. CDR1 is KGHSH, CDR2 LQKENI, per germline. The CDR3 covers 16 residues. V lost 2 bases and J lost 5; bases outside the gene matches: 10. The CDR3 here is CASSPLGGDERDTQYF. As DNA, the CDR3 is TGTGCCAGCTCACCATTGGGGGGGGACGAGAGAGATACGCAGTATTTT. Full variable domain (outside the CDR3, taken from reference TRBV18 and TRBJ2-3): NAGVMQNPRHLVRRRGQEARLRCSPMKGHSHVYWYRQLPEEGLKFMVYLQKENIIDESGMPKERFSAEFPKEGPSILRIQQVVRGDSAAYFCASSPLGGDERDTQYFGPGTRLTVL.

This clone has only one observation. The CDR3 nucleotides are TGTGCCAGCAGCCAAGGACAGGGGAGTTACTATGGCTACACCTTC. Translating it yields CASSQGQGSYYGYTF. This rearrangement joins TRBV4-2 to TRBJ1-2; TRBD1 matches at 8 bases. Germline CDR1 reads LGHNA; CDR2 reads YNFKEQ. The J segment lost 3 bases and the V segment lost 1 base, leaving 4 bases of the junction unmatched. This CDR3 spans 15 amino acids.

Points on this clone: Additional DNA sequences in this sample encode the identical CDR3. The V gene is TRBV12-3 or TRBV12-4, the J gene TRBJ1-2; no clear D gene. This CDR3 is built from 13 residues. V lost 2 bases, J lost 2 bases, and 6 bases lay in between. CDR3 protein: CASSLTVNYGYTF. CDR3 bases: TGTGCCAGCAGTTTAACGGTGAACTATGGCTACACCTTC.